This T cell receptor beta chain was identified during a study of OX40 agonist ivuxolimab in advanced cancers. In the study overall: An anti-OX40 (CD134) antibody with agonistic activity, ivuxolimab, was administered to patients. Partial responses occurred in three patients (one hepatocellular carcinoma, two cutaneous melanoma). A male proportion of about 84% was recorded, with mean age around 60 years and range about 23 to 90.

This CDR3 region has 14 residues. Germline V lookup: CDR1 SGHVS, CDR2 FQNEAQ. The V segment lost 5 bases and the J segment 5 bases; nucleotides outside the gene matches: 6. TCRdb keeps only in-frame clones here, not all; method: immunoSEQ multiplex PCR. The sample lists 55,000 to 65,000 clones, approximately 77% occurring once. V and J are TRBV7-8 and TRBJ2-3; TRBD2 agrees at 8 bases. The sequenced sample was CD4+ or CD8+ T cells sorted from blood, obtained in a trial of the OX40 agonist ivuxolimab. The receptor was isolated from an adult with an advanced solid tumor such as melanoma, head and neck, liver or kidney cancer. CDR3 loop: CASSGSSGRDTQYF. CDR3 in DNA: TGTGCCAGCAGCGGATCTAGCGGGCGAGATACGCAGTATTTT.